Described below is a single TCR beta chain sequence and its context. Antigen unknown. This specimen belongs to a study of siplizumab effects on memory and regulatory T cells. Findings and limits, study-wide: Of the alloreactive clones, only a minor fraction mapped to unstimulated subsets. There appeared to be greater diversity in naive T cells than in memory cells, and naive T cells seemed major contributors to the alloresponse. Controls showed an average of roughly 30% Treg-derived mappable alloreactive CD4+ clones, while siplizumab showed under 80%. Roughly 75-96% of proliferating CD4+ or CD8+ clones lacked an assignable naive or memory phenotype.

The junction had 3 bases not matched to a gene; V was cut back by 4 bases and J by 1 base. This CDR3 has 13 amino acids. Germline-derived CDR1 and CDR2 are SQVTM and ANQGSEA. Repertoires were generated with immunoSEQ multiplex PCR, while TCRdb's copy carries only in-frame clones and drops some. The data show 99,000 or so clones, 85% to 95% seen once. The V call is TRBV29-1, the J call TRBJ2-7, with 8 bases that match TRBD1. The sample was CD4+ T cells sorted from blood. The clonotype comes from a human donor in good health. As DNA, the CDR3 is TGCAGCGTTGGAGACAGGGGTTCCTACGAGCAGTACTTC. This translates into CSVGDRGSYEQYF.